This entry is about one T cell receptor beta chain. Its antigen is undetermined. This specimen comes from a study of cytotoxic CD8 clonotypes in ibrutinib-treated CLL. General study results and limits: Shared public clonotypes were rare, and on treatment they either got smaller or stayed the same. Progressing patients had sampling times that differed from those of sustained-remission patients.

This table comes from immunoSEQ multiplex PCR, and its TCRdb copy is limited to in-frame clones, with some not included. The table has tens of thousands of clones, roughly 45% seen once; the top ten hold about 20%. The CDR3 is 16 residues long. V was shortened by 1 base and J by 0 bases, with 12 bases between the two germline ends. Germline V CDR1 and CDR2: SGHTA, FQGTGA. The genes are TRBV7-3 and TRBJ1-2, with D tentatively TRBD1 (6 bases). The material sequenced was PBMCs, taken before ibrutinib treatment. The receptor was isolated from a human donor with chronic lymphocytic leukemia. The CDR3 loop is CASSLMPGAPNYGYTF. CDR3 coding DNA: TGTGCCAGCAGCTTAATGCCGGGGGCCCCTAACTATGGCTACACCTTC.